The clone carrying this T cell receptor (beta chain) was counted at least ten times. MiXCR was run by TCRdb on the RACE reads, yielding one entry per CDR3 protein. In the table there are more than 300,000 distinct CDR3 sequences, 5.1% of which are singletons. These data belong to a study of human T cells and chemical hapten exposure. As for the study in general: Donors were sensitized with 2% DPC on the upper inner arm. The study lasted approximately 26 weeks, and patients were dosed weekly with diphenylcyclopropenone on the scalp throughout.

Time point described: pre-sensitization, week 0. Treatment of the sample: therapeutic diphenylcyclopropenone sensitization with weekly scalp DPC. The sequences come from whole blood, collected in connection with sensitization to the hapten diphenylcyclopropenone (DPC). This TCR came from a woman aged 50 to 60 with alopecia areata. Some clones in this sample may be carry-over from other donors' samples.

CDR3 residues: CASSLRLAGDPREQFF. CDR3 DNA sequence: TGTGCCAGCAGCCTGCGACTAGCGGGAGATCCACGGGAGCAGTTCTTC. The J gene is TRBJ2-1, the V gene TRBV13, with 12 bases lining up with TRBD2. The germline V gene has CDR1 PRHDT and CDR2 FYEKMQ (reference sequence). CDR3 size: 16 residues. After removal of 5 bases from V and 10 bases from J, the junction contained 12 bases not matched to a gene.